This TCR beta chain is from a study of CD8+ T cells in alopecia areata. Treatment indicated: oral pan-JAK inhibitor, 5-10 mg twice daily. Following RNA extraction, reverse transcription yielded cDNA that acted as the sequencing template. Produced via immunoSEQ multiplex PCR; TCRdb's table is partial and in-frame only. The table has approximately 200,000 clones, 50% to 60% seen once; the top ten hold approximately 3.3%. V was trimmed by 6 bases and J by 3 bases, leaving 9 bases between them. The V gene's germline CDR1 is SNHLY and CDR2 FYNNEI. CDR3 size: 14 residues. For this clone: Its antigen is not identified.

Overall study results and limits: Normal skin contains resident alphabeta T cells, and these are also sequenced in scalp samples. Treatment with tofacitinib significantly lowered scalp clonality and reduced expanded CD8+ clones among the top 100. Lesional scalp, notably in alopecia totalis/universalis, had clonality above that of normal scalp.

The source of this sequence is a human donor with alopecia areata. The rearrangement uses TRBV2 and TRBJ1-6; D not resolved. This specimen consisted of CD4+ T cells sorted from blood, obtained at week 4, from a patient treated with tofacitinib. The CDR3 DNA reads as TGTGCCAGCAGAGGACGCGGCTATAATTCACCCCTCCACTTT. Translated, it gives CASRGRGYNSPLHF.